The following is a T cell receptor beta chain sequence with its context. Its antigen is not identified. This specimen comes from a study of blood T cells in healthy people across ages. V trimming: 5 bases; J trimming: 5 bases; junction bases outside the gene matches: 3. Germline V lookup: CDR1 DFQATT, CDR2 SNEGSKA (reference sequence). This CDR3 spans 13 amino acids. Total RNA was extracted at no less than 6 micrograms per sample. General study findings and limits: Total diversity from one million sequenced T cells was likely underestimated.

A second PCR of 7 to 11 cycles used a sample-barcoded 5' primer and a J-beta primer mix. TCRdb re-analysed the 5' RACE reads in MiXCR, keeping a single row per CDR3 protein. The table records approximately 1,100,000 distinct CDR3 sequences, 35% to 55% of them present only once. The clonotype was recovered from a woman aged 55-69 years in good health. The genes are TRBV20-1 and TRBJ2-4; 10 positions match TRBD2. What was sequenced was blood. As DNA, the CDR3 is TGCAGTGCTGGGAGCGGGAGGGAAAACATTCAGTACTTC. Its protein product is CSAGSGRENIQYF.